This is a list of T cell receptor beta chains from one sample in a study of T-cell memory formation after mild COVID-19. TCRdb reprocessed the 5' RACE reads with MiXCR, giving one entry per CDR3 protein. The sample records 150,000 or so distinct CDR3 sequences, about 28% being singletons. The sequenced sample consisted of PBMCs or a T cell subset sorted from them (not recorded which). The receptors were sampled from an adult woman who had mild COVID-19 (a few samples of this study predate the infection). Cell type and time point are not known. The CDR3 runs from the conserved cysteine through the conserved F or W. A D gene is named only where the DNA matches it firmly. The size field is filled for only some rows; it gives once, few, many or a size class.

v_gene	j_gene	d_gene	abundance	CDR3aa	CDR3nt
TRBV6-1	TRBJ2-7	NA	few	CASTINTQGDEQYF	TGTGCCAGCACCATAAACACACAAGGTGACGAGCAGTACTTC
TRBV9	TRBJ2-2	NA	NA	CASSPRPAGHTGELFF	TGTGCCAGCAGCCCACGACCGGCCGGACATACCGGGGAGCTGTTTTTT
TRBV29-1	TRBJ2-1	NA	NA	CSVVQHEQFF	TGCAGCGTTGTCCAGCATGAGCAGTTCTTC
TRBV13	TRBJ2-1	TRBD2	few	CASSWTSGRAKDEQFF	TGTGCCAGCAGCTGGACTAGCGGGAGGGCCAAGGATGAGCAGTTCTTC
TRBV29-1	TRBJ2-7	NA	few	CSVAGRSSYEQYF	TGCAGCGTTGCGGGACGGAGCTCCTACGAGCAGTACTTC
TRBV6-5	TRBJ2-5	TRBD2	few	CASSYSTSGFQETQYF	TGTGCCAGCAGTTACAGCACTAGCGGTTTCCAAGAGACCCAGTACTTC
TRBV12-3/TRBV12-4	TRBJ1-1	NA	NA	CASSLESGTEAFF	TGTGCCAGCAGTTTAGAGAGTGGGACTGAAGCTTTCTTT
TRBV5-1	TRBJ2-1	TRBD2	NA	CASSSPGTSGPSSYNEQFF	TGCGCCAGCAGCTCGCCCGGGACTAGCGGACCTAGCTCCTACAATGAGCAGTTCTTC
TRBV6-2/TRBV6-3	TRBJ2-5	NA	NA	CASSYAFMYETQYF	TGTGCCAGCAGTTATGCTTTTATGTACGAGACCCAGTACTTC
TRBV18	TRBJ2-7	TRBD1	NA	CASSPSGTGVSYEQYF	TGTGCCAGCTCACCGTCCGGGACAGGGGTCTCCTACGAGCAGTACTTC
TRBV7-9	TRBJ1-6	NA	NA	CASSLGEVSPLHF	TGTGCCAGCAGCTTAGGAGAGGTATCACCCCTCCACTTT
TRBV18	TRBJ2-3	TRBD2	few	CASSPGTSEGTQYF	TGTGCCAGCTCACCCGGGACTAGTGAGGGTACGCAGTATTTT
TRBV29-1	TRBJ2-2	NA	few	CSVVFQAPTGELFF	TGCAGCGTTGTTTTTCAAGCACCCACCGGGGAGCTGTTTTTT
TRBV4-1	TRBJ2-1	NA	NA	CASSRPFDNEQFF	TGCGCCAGCAGCCGGCCGTTCGACAATGAGCAGTTCTTC
TRBV2	TRBJ2-7	TRBD2	once	CASRLPGLAVYEQYF	TGTGCCAGCAGGTTACCGGGACTAGCAGTCTACGAGCAGTACTTC
TRBV5-1	TRBJ2-3	TRBD2	NA	CASSLALWREGTDTQYF	TGCGCCAGCAGCTTGGCCTTATGGCGGGAGGGGACAGATACGCAGTATTTT
TRBV4-3	TRBJ2-1	NA	many	CASSQELQRGSDEQFF	TGCGCCAGCAGCCAAGAACTCCAACGGGGTAGCGATGAGCAGTTCTTC
TRBV5-1	TRBJ1-2	TRBD1	few	CASSLGQGSYGYTF	TGCGCCAGCAGCCTGGGACAGGGAAGCTATGGCTACACCTTC
TRBV7-3	TRBJ2-1	NA	NA	CASSLGPEQFF	TGTGCCAGCAGCTTGGGTCCCGAGCAGTTCTTC
TRBV11-3	TRBJ2-1	TRBD2	NA	CASRPRTSSYNEQFF	TGTGCCAGCAGGCCCCGGACTAGCTCCTACAATGAGCAGTTCTTC
TRBV5-1	TRBJ2-5	NA	many	CASSSGQTQETQYF	TGCGCCAGCAGCTCCGGACAGACCCAAGAGACCCAGTACTTC
TRBV30	TRBJ1-2	TRBD1	few	CACTRRQGNGYTF	TGTGCCTGCACGCGCCGACAGGGAAATGGCTACACCTTC
TRBV5-5	TRBJ1-1	NA	once	CASSASTGNTEAFF	TGTGCCAGCAGCGCCTCAACAGGGAACACTGAAGCTTTCTTT